One and the same sample provided the 4 T cell receptor beta chains below, sequenced in a study of vaccination and CD4 T cells after COVID-19. As for treatment: roughly 10-day PBMC culture with coronavirus spike peptide pools or control peptides (ViraFEST assay). With the Oncomine TCR Beta short-read assay, DNA from cultured CD4+ T cells was sequenced. Each CDR3 protein is one row after TCRdb ran MiXCR on the PCR reads. The sample contains around 15,000 distinct CDR3 sequences, around 74% of which appear only once. The antigens of these receptors remain unknown. This specimen consisted of CD4+ T cells from blood, cultured in vitro, obtained after SARS-CoV-2 vaccination. These receptors were collected from a human donor who received a COVID-19 vaccine.

The chain links TRBV12-5 to TRBJ2-3, with a weak D call TRBD2 (7 bases). The length of the CDR3 is 18 residues. Trimming removed 1 base from V and 4 bases from J, with 21 bases in between. The germline V gene has CDR1 LGHNT and CDR2 FRNRAP. This CDR3 is CASGLGTGGGGAADTQYF. The CDR3 nucleotides are TGTGCTAGTGGTTTGGGGACGGGGGGCGGCGGGGCGGCAGATACGCAGTATTTT.

V is TRBV7-6 and J is TRBJ1-2; D unresolved. This CDR3 region has 12 residues. V was pared by 7 bases and J by 5 bases, with 11 bases between. Germline-derived CDR1 and CDR2 are SGHVS and FNYEAQ. CDR3 in DNA: TGTGCCAGCACCGGCGGAGGGTATGGCTACACCTTC. It encodes CASTGGGYGYTF.

The rearrangement uses TRBV30 and TRBJ2-2; tentatively, D is TRBD1 (5 bases). Per germline, CDR1 GTSNPN and CDR2 SVGIG (reference sequence). This CDR3 contains 16 residues. Trimming cost V 0 bases and J 1 base, with 12 bases left between them. The CDR3 region has the DNA TGTGCCTGGAGTGTCGGCAGGGTGGGGAACACCGGGGAGCTGTTTTTT. Its protein product is CAWSVGRVGNTGELFF.

The V call is TRBV6-1, the J call TRBJ2-7; D gene uncertain. Germline V gene sequence: CDR1 MNHNS, CDR2 SASEGT. The CDR3 is 12 amino acids. V lost 6 bases and J lost 5, with 11 bases in between. In DNA form, the CDR3 reads TGTGCCAGCAGAATTACTCGCAACGAGCAGTACTTC. It translates to CASRITRNEQYF.